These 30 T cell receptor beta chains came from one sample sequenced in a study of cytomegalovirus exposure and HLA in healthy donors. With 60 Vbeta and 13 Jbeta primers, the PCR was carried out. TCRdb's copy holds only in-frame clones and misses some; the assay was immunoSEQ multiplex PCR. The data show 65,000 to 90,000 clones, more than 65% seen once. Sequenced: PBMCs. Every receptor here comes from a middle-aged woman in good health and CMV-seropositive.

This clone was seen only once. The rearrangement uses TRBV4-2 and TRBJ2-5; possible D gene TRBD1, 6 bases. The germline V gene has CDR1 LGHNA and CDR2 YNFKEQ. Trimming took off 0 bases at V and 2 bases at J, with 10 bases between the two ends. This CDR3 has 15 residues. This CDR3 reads CASSQDIRGQETQYF. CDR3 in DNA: TGTGCCAGCAGCCAAGATATTAGGGGGCAAGAGACCCAGTACTTC.

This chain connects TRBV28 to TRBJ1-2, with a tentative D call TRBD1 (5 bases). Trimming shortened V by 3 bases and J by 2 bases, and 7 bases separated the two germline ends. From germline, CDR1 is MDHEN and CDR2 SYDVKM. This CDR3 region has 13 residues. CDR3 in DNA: TGTGCCAGCAGTTTTTCAGGGAACTATGGCTACACCTTC. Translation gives CASSFSGNYGYTF.

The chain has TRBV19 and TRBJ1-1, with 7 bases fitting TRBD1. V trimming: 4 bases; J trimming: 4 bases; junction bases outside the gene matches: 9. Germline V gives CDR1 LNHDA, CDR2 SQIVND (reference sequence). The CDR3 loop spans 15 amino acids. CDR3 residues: CASSTTGTVATEAFF. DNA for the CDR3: TGTGCCAGTAGTACCACCGGGACAGTTGCCACTGAAGCTTTCTTT.

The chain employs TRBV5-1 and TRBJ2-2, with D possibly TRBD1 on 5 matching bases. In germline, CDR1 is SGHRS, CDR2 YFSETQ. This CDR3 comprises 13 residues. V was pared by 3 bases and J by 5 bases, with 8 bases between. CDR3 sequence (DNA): TGCGCCAGCAGCTCAGGGTTTACCGGGGAGCTGTTTTTT. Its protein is CASSSGFTGELFF.

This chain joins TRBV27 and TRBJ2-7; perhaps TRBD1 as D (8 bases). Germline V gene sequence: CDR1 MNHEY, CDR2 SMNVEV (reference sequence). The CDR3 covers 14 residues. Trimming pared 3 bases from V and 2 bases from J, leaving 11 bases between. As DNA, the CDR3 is TGTGCCAGCAGTTTTACAGGGGGGGCCTACGAGCAGTACTTC. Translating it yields CASSFTGGAYEQYF.

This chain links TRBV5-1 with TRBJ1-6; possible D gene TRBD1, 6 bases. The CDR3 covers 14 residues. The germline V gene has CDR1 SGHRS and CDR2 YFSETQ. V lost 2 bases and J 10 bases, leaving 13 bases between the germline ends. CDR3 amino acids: CASSFGDMGSPLHF. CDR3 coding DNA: TGCGCCAGCAGCTTTGGGGACATGGGGTCACCCCTCCACTTT. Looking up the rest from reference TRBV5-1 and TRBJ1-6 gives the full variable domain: KAGVTQTPRYLIKTRGQQVTLSCSPISGHRSVSWYQQTPGQGLQFLFEYFSETQRNKGNFPGRFSGRQFSNSRSEMNVSTLELGDSALYLCASSFGDMGSPLHFGNGTRLTVT.

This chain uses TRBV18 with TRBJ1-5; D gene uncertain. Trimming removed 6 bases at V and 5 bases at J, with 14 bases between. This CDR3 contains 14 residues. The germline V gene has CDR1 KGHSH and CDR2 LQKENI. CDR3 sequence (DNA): TGTGCCAGCTCTACGACGAATGGAGATCAGCCCCAGCATTTT. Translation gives CASSTTNGDQPQHF.

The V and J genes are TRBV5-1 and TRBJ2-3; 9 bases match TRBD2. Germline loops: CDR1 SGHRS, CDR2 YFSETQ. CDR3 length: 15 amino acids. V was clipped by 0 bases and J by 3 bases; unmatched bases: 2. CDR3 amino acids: CASSLAAGGTDTQYF. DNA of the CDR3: TGCGCCAGCAGCTTGGCGGCGGGAGGGACAGATACGCAGTATTTT.

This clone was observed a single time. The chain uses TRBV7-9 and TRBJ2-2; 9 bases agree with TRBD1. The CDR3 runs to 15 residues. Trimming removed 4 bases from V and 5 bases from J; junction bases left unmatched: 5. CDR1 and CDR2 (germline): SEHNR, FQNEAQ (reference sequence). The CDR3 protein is CASSSRTGVTGELFF. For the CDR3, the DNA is TGTGCCAGCAGCTCGAGGACAGGGGTAACCGGGGAGCTGTTTTTT.

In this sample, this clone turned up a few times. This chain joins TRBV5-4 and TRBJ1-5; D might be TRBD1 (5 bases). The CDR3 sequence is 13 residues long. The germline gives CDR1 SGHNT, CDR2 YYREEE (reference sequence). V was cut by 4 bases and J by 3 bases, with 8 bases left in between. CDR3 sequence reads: CASSLDNNQPQHF. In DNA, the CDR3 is TGTGCCAGCAGCCTGGACAACAATCAGCCCCAGCATTTT.

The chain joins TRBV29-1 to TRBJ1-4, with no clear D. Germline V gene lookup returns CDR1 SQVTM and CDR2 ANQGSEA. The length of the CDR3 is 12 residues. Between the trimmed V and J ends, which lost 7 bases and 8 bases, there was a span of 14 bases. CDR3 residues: CSAGSFGEKLFF. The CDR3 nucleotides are TGCAGCGCCGGCTCCTTCGGGGAAAAACTGTTTTTT. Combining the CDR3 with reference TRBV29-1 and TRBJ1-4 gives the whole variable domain SAVISQKPSRDICQRGTSLTIQCQVDSQVTMMFWYRQQPGQSLTLIATANQGSEATYESGFVIDKFPISRPNLTFSTLTVSNMSPEDSSIYLCSAGSFGEKLFFGSGTQLSVL.

CDR3 residues: CASSLANREFEQFF. In nucleotides, the CDR3 is TGTGCCAGCAGCTTAGCGAATCGGGAGTTTGAGCAGTTCTTC. This chain connects TRBV7-2 to TRBJ2-1, with D tentatively TRBD2 (6 bases). The CDR3 has 14 amino acids. Trimming shortened V by 0 bases and J by 9 bases, and 12 bases separated the two germline ends. Per germline, CDR1 SGHTA and CDR2 FQGNSA.

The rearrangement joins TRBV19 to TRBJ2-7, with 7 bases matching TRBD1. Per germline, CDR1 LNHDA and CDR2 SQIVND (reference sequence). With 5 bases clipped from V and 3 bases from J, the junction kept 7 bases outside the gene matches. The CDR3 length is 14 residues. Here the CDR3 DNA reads TGTGCCAGTAGTGGGGGACAGACTGTCTACGAGCAGTACTTC. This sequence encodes CASSGGQTVYEQYF.

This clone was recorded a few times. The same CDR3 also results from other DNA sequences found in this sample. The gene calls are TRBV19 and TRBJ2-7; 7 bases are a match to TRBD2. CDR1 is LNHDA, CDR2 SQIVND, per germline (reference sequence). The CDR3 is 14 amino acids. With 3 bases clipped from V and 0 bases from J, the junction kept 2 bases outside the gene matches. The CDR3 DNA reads TGTGCCAGTAGTATTGCTAGCGGCTCCTACGAGCAGTACTTC. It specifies CASSIASGSYEQYF. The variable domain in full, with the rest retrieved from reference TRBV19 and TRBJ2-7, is DGGITQSPKYLFRKEGQNVTLSCEQNLNHDAMYWYRQDPGQGLRLIYYSQIVNDFQKGDIAEGYSVSREKKESFPLTVTSAQKNPTAFYLCASSIASGSYEQYFGPGTRLTVT.

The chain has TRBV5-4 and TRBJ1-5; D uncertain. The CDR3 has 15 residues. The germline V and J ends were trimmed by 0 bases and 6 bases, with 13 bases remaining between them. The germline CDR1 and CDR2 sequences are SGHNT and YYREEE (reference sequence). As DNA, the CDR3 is TGTGCCAGCAGCTTGGACCTAACCCCTGGTCAGCCCCAGCATTTT. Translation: CASSLDLTPGQPQHF.

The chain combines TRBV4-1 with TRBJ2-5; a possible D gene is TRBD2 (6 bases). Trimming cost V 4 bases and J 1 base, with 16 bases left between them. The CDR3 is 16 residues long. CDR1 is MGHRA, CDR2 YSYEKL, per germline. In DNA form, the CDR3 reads TGCGCCAGCAGCCGGCGGGGACGGAATTTCCAAGAGACCCAGTACTTC. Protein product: CASSRRGRNFQETQYF.

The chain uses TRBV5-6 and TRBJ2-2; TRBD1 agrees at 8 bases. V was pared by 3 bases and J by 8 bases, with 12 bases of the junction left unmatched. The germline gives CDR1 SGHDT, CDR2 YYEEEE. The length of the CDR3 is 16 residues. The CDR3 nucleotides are TGTGCCAGCAGCTCGAAGGCCAGGGGGCTTGAGGGGGAGCTGTTTTTT. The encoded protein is CASSSKARGLEGELFF.

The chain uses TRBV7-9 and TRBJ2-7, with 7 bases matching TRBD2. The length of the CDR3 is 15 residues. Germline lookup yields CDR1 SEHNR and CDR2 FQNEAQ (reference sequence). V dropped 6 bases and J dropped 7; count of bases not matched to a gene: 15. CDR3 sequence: CASRVVGEGSMEQYF. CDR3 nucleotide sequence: TGTGCCAGCAGGGTGGTGGGGGAGGGGTCGATGGAGCAGTACTTC. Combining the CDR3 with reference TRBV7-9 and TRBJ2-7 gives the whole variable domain DTGVSQNPRHKITKRGQNVTFRCDPISEHNRLYWYRQTLGQGPEFLTYFQNEAQLEKSRLLSDRFSAERPKGSFSTLEIQRTEQGDSAMYLCASRVVGEGSMEQYFGPGTRLTVT.

The DNA of the CDR3 is TGTGCCATCAGCCACTCAGGAATCTCTGAAGCTTTCTTT. Translation gives CAISHSGISEAFF. The rearrangement uses TRBV10-3 and TRBJ1-1; D unresolved. Between the trimmed V and J ends, which lost 6 bases and 6 bases, there was a span of 14 bases. CDR3 length equals 13 residues. Germline lookup yields CDR1 ENHRY and CDR2 SYGVKD.

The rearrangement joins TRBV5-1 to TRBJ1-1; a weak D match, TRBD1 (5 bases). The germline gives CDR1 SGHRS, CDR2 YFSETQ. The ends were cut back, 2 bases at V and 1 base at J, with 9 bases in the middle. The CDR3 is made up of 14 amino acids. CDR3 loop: CASSFTQANTEAFF. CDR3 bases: TGCGCCAGCAGCTTCACACAGGCGAACACTGAAGCTTTCTTT.

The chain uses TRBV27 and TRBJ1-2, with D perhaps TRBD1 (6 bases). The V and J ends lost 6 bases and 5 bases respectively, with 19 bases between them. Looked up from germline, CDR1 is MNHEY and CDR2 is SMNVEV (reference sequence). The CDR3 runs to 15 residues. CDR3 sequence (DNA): TGTGCCAGCAGCCGTCGCACAACAGGGCCTTATGGCTACACCTTC. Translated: CASSRRTTGPYGYTF.

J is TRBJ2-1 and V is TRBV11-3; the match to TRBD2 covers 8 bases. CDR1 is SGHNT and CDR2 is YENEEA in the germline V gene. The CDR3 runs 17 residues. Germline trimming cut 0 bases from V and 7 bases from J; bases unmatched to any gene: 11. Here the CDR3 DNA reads TGTGCCAGCAGCTTAGATCGTATTAGCGGGATGTCAAATGAGCAGTTCTTC. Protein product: CASSLDRISGMSNEQFF.

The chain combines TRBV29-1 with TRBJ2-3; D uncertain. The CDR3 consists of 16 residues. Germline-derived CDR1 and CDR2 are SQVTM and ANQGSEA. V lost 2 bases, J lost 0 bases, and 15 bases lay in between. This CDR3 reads CSVERVGASSTDTQYF. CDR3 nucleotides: TGCAGCGTTGAACGGGTCGGCGCTTCTAGCACAGATACGCAGTATTTT.

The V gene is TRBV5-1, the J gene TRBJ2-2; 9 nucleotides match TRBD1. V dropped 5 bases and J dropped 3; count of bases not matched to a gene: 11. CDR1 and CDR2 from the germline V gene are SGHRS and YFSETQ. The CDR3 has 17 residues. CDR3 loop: CASSPGSTGGHTGELFF. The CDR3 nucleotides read TGCGCCAGCAGTCCGGGTTCGACAGGGGGGCACACCGGGGAGCTGTTTTTT.

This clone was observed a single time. CDR3 residues: CASSFRTSGGQETQYF. For the CDR3, the DNA is TGCGCCAGCAGCTTCCGGACTAGCGGGGGCCAAGAGACCCAGTACTTC. V is TRBV5-1 and J is TRBJ2-5, with 13 nucleotides matching TRBD2. The junction had 2 bases not matched to a gene; V was cut back by 2 bases and J by 1 base. CDR3 length: 16 amino acids. Germline lookup yields CDR1 SGHRS and CDR2 YFSETQ.

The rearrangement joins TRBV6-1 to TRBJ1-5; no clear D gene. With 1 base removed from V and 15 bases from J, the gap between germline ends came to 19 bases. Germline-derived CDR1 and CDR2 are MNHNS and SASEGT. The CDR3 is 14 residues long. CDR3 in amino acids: CASSEGGWERRRHF. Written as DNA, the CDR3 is TGTGCCAGCAGTGAAGGGGGTTGGGAGAGAAGGAGGCATTTT.

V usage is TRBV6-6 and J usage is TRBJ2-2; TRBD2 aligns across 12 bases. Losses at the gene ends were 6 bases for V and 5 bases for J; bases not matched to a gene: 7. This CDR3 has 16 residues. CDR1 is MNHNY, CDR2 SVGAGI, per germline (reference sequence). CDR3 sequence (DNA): TGTGCCAGCAGAAAACTAGCGGGAGGAGGTACCGGGGAGCTGTTTTTT. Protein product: CASRKLAGGGTGELFF.

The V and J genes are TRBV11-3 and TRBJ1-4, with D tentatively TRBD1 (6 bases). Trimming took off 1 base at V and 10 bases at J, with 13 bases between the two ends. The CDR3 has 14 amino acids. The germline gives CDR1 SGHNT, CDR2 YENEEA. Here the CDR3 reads CASSLGVRGAKLFF. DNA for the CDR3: TGTGCCAGCAGCTTAGGTGTGCGGGGGGCAAAACTGTTTTTT.

CDR3 sequence (DNA): TGTGCCAGCAGCATCTACAGGGAGTTATCGTACGAGCAGTACTTC. Its translation is CASSIYRELSYEQYF. The J gene is TRBJ2-7, the V gene TRBV7-8, with a tentative D call TRBD1 (6 bases). Germline V gene data show CDR1 as SGHVS and CDR2 as FQNEAQ. This CDR3 has 15 residues. Trimming stripped 5 bases from V and 4 bases from J, with 18 bases between. Supplemented by reference TRBV7-8 and TRBJ2-7, the full variable domain reads GAGVSQSPRYKVAKRGQDVALRCDPISGHVSLFWYQQALGQGPEFLTYFQNEAQLDKSGLPSDRFFAERPEGSVSTLKIQRTQQEDSAVYLCASSIYRELSYEQYFGPGTRLTVT.

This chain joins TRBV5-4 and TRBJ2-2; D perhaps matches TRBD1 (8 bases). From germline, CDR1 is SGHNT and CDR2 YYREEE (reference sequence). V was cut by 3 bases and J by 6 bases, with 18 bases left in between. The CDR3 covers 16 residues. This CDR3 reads CASSSTGGAPPGELFF. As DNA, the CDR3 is TGTGCCAGCAGCTCCACAGGGGGGGCGCCCCCCGGGGAGCTGTTTTTT.